The 23 T cell receptor beta chains listed next were all sequenced from one sample in a study of Graves' ophthalmopathy and Graves' hyperthyroidism. The authors amplified TCR beta CDR3 regions from RNA transcripts. Scientists carried out first-round RT-PCR using HTBI primers and then a second-round multiplex PCR. TCRdb reprocessed the multiplex PCR reads with MiXCR, giving one entry per CDR3 protein. This table holds about 740,000 distinct CDR3 sequences, roughly 41% found once. The sequencing sample was made of peripheral blood. These receptors came from an adult man with Graves' ophthalmopathy.

This clonotype was seen only a few times. The rearrangement uses TRBV2 and TRBJ1-3; D not certain. V was trimmed by 5 bases and J by 0 bases, leaving 14 bases between them. The CDR3 consists of 16 residues. Germline CDR1 reads SNHLY; CDR2 reads FYNNEI. CDR3 coding DNA: TGTGCCAGCAGTTTCCTCAGGACGAACTCTGGAAACACCATATATTTT. It specifies CASSFLRTNSGNTIYF. The whole variable domain, filled in from reference TRBV2 and TRBJ1-3, reads EPEVTQTPSHQVTQMGQEVILRCVPISNHLYFYWYRQILGQKVEFLVSFYNNEISEKSEIFDDQFSVERPDGSNFTLKIRSTKLEDSAMYFCASSFLRTNSGNTIYFGEGSWLTVV.

The rearrangement joins TRBV4-3 to TRBJ2-7; 7 bases fit TRBD1. Losses at the gene ends were 3 bases for V and 4 bases for J; bases not matched to a gene: 6. The CDR3 is 14 residues long. Germline loops: CDR1 LGHNA, CDR2 YSLEER. CDR3 sequence reads: CASSQKTGSYEQYF. CDR3 sequence (DNA): TGCGCCAGCAGCCAGAAGACAGGGAGTTACGAGCAGTACTTC.

The chain combines TRBV2 with TRBJ2-6, with 9 bases aligning to TRBD1. The germline CDR1 and CDR2 sequences are SNHLY and FYNNEI. V was clipped by 6 bases and J by 7 bases; unmatched bases: 16. The CDR3 runs 18 residues. This CDR3 is CASRSPGQGPMGANVLTF. CDR3 nucleotides: TGTGCCAGCAGGTCCCCGGGACAGGGTCCTATGGGCGCCAACGTCCTGACTTTC.

The chain joins TRBV25-1 to TRBJ2-2; 12 nucleotides align to TRBD2. CDR3 length: 17 amino acids. V lost 6 bases, J lost 7 bases, and 12 bases stayed unmatched. Germline V gene sequence: CDR1 MGHDK, CDR2 SYGVNS. In DNA form, the CDR3 reads TGTGCCAGCAGCCAAGAAGGATTGACTAGCGGGAGCGGGGAGCTGTTTTTT. Protein sequence: CASSQEGLTSGSGELFF.

This chain uses TRBV6-5 with TRBJ1-6; 9 bases agree with TRBD1. This CDR3 is 15 amino acids long. J was trimmed by 10 bases and V by 6 bases; bases with no gene match: 10. Germline CDR1 MNHEY, CDR2 SVGAGI. The CDR3 here is CASRKPDRGGSPLHF. The DNA of the CDR3 is TGTGCCAGCAGAAAACCGGACAGGGGAGGGTCACCCCTCCACTTT.

This clonotype was recorded many times. The rearrangement links TRBV11-2 to TRBJ2-7; possibly TRBD1 for D (5 bases). CDR3 length equals 12 residues. Germline lookup yields CDR1 SGHAT and CDR2 FQNNGV. The ends were cut back, 5 bases at V and 6 bases at J, with 11 bases in the middle. Here the CDR3 DNA reads TGTGCCAGCAGCCCGGCAGGGTCCGAGCAGTACTTC. Translation: CASSPAGSEQYF.

This clonotype was observed at least ten times. The chain carries TRBV15 and TRBJ2-5; D unresolved. V lost 1 base and J lost 5, with 11 bases in between. This CDR3 spans 14 amino acids. Germline loops: CDR1 LNHNV, CDR2 YYDKDF (reference sequence). CDR3 in DNA: TGTGCCACCAGCAGAGCTAGACACGGGGAGACCCAGTACTTC. Residues: CATSRARHGETQYF.

There are many counts of this clonotype. The chain combines TRBV7-9 with TRBJ1-2; D gene uncertain. The V end lost 5 bases, the J end lost 4 bases, and 11 bases lay between the germline ends. The CDR3 contains 13 residues. CDR1 is SEHNR, CDR2 FQNEAQ, per germline (reference sequence). CDR3 in amino acids: CASSTQKGYGYTF. Written as DNA, the CDR3 is TGTGCCAGCAGCACCCAGAAGGGCTATGGCTACACCTTC.

This chain links TRBV11-2 with TRBJ2-5; D is unresolved. The CDR3 has 12 amino acids. The V end was cut by 4 bases, the J end by 5 bases, with 8 bases between. The germline gives CDR1 SGHAT, CDR2 FQNNGV. CDR3 sequence: CASSSPHETQYF. DNA of the CDR3: TGTGCCAGCAGCTCCCCTCACGAGACCCAGTACTTC.

The chain is built from TRBV7-2 and TRBJ2-7, with D unresolved. This CDR3 is built from 15 residues. V lost 11 bases to trimming and J lost 0 bases, with 20 bases between them. Germline V gene sequence: CDR1 SGHTA, CDR2 FQGNSA. The CDR3: CAWSVGHASSYEQYF. CDR3 coding DNA: TGTGCCTGGAGTGTCGGGCATGCGAGCTCCTACGAGCAGTACTTC.

The chain uses TRBV14 and TRBJ2-2, with a weak D call TRBD1 (6 bases). Germline CDR1 SGHDN, CDR2 FVKESK. There are 16 residues in the CDR3. Trimming removed 5 bases at V and 3 bases at J, with 16 bases between. CDR3 in amino acids: CASSCAVKGDTGELFF. For the CDR3, the DNA is TGTGCCAGCAGCTGCGCTGTGAAGGGGGACACCGGGGAGCTGTTTTTT.

CDR3 DNA: TGTGCCAGCAGCCAATACCGGGGCTACGAGCAGTACTTC. Translation: CASSQYRGYEQYF. This rearrangement joins TRBV19 to TRBJ2-7; possible D gene TRBD2, 5 bases. From germline, CDR1 is LNHDA and CDR2 SQIVND (reference sequence). CDR3 length equals 13 residues. Trimming took off 9 bases at V and 3 bases at J, with 15 bases between the two ends.

This clonotype showed up just a few times. The chain is built from TRBV24-1 and TRBJ1-5; possible D gene TRBD1, 6 bases. V shed 4 bases and J shed 5 bases, with 17 bases lying between them. Germline values: CDR1 KGHDR, CDR2 SFDVKD. The CDR3 runs 16 residues. CDR3 DNA: TGTGCCACCAGTGACCCATACAGGGCAGGGGATCAGCCCCAGCATTTT. It yields the protein CATSDPYRAGDQPQHF.

The V and J genes are TRBV24-1 and TRBJ2-1, with a weak D call TRBD1 (5 bases). Per the germline V gene, CDR1 is KGHDR and CDR2 is SFDVKD. The CDR3 covers 11 residues. V was cut by 11 bases and J by 7 bases, with 11 bases left in between. CDR3 amino acids: CAISRDNEQFF. The CDR3 DNA follows: TGTGCCATCAGCAGGGATAATGAGCAGTTCTTC.

The J gene is TRBJ1-6, the V gene TRBV7-9; tentatively, D is TRBD1 (5 bases). Germline V gene data show CDR1 as SEHNR and CDR2 as FQNEAQ (reference sequence). This CDR3 is 20 amino acids long. The ends were cut back, 3 bases at V and 2 bases at J, with 23 bases in the middle. The CDR3 sequence: CASSLDESLGASAYNSPLHF. The CDR3 coding sequence is TGTGCCAGCAGCTTGGACGAGTCTCTTGGGGCTTCCGCCTATAATTCACCCCTCCACTTT.

The CDR3 here is CATSSRAGVSAYTF. CDR3 DNA sequence: TGTGCCACCAGCAGTCGAGCGGGAGTATCGGCCTACACCTTC. The chain combines TRBV15 with TRBJ1-2; D gene unclear. Per germline, CDR1 LNHNV and CDR2 YYDKDF (reference sequence). CDR3 length equals 14 residues. The ends were cut back, 3 bases at V and 10 bases at J, with 18 bases in the middle.

This clonotype was observed at least ten times. V gene TRBV7-9 combines with J gene TRBJ1-4; D unresolved. Germline V lookup: CDR1 SEHNR, CDR2 FQNEAQ (reference sequence). CDR3 size: 13 residues. V was pared by 5 bases and J by 5 bases, with 9 bases between. CDR3 sequence: CASSRGGNEKLFF. CDR3 nucleotides: TGTGCCAGCAGCCGAGGCGGGAATGAAAAACTGTTTTTT.

Details on this clonotype: The CDR3 end shows no conserved phenylalanine or tryptophan, and so a read error is likely. The genes are TRBV7-9 and TRBJ2-5; TRBD1 is a possible D gene (6 bases). Deletions cut 2 bases from V and 5 bases from J, with 15 bases between. The CDR3 runs to 15 residues. Germline values: CDR1 SEHNR, CDR2 FQNEAQ (reference sequence). The CDR3 nucleotides read TGTGCCAGCAGCTTAACGACAGGTTTCCGGGAGACCCAGTACGTC. This codes for CASSLTTGFRETQYV.

The chain uses TRBV7-9 and TRBJ1-4, with 8 positions matching TRBD1. The CDR3 contains 15 residues. The ends lost 5 bases at V and 1 base at J; junction bases unmatched: 3. Germline V gene data show CDR1 as SEHNR and CDR2 as FQNEAQ (reference sequence). The CDR3 sequence is CASSRQGRTNEKLFF. CDR3 nucleotide sequence: TGTGCCAGCAGCAGACAGGGGCGAACTAATGAAAAACTGTTTTTT.

In its sample, this clonotype was seen many times. The V call is TRBV29-1, the J call TRBJ2-7; 7 positions agree with TRBD1. This CDR3 has 12 residues. CDR1 is SQVTM, CDR2 ANQGSEA, per germline. V shed 6 bases and J 6 bases; nucleotides not matched to a gene: 8. CDR3 sequence (DNA): TGCAGCGTACCCCACAGGGGAGCCGAGCAGTACTTC. Translated: CSVPHRGAEQYF.

As to this clonotype: A read error is likely, as this CDR3 ends without the conserved phenylalanine or tryptophan. The chain joins TRBV11-1 to TRBJ2-7; perhaps D is TRBD1 or TRBD2 (5 bases each). CDR1 and CDR2 from the germline V gene are SGHAT and FQDESV (reference sequence). Trimming took off 5 bases at V and 3 bases at J, with 14 bases between the two ends. CDR3 length equals 14 residues. The CDR3 coding sequence is TGTGCCAGCAGCCTCGGACAACTAGACTACGAGCAGTACCTC. Protein product: CASSLGQLDYEQYL.

This chain connects TRBV29-1 to TRBJ1-1; TRBD1 is a possible D gene (5 bases). Germline V gene data show CDR1 as SQVTM and CDR2 as ANQGSEA. This CDR3 spans 13 amino acids. CDR3: CRASQGLNTEAFF. Written as DNA, the CDR3 is TGCAGGGCCTCTCAGGGACTGAACACTGAAGCTTTCTTT.

This clonotype was observed a few times. The gene calls are TRBV6-5 and TRBJ2-7; 7 bases map to TRBD1. Looked up from germline, CDR1 is MNHEY and CDR2 is SVGAGI. Losses at the gene ends were 7 bases for V and 2 bases for J; bases not matched to a gene: 11. The CDR3 runs to 15 residues. The CDR3 coding sequence is TGTGCCAGCACCCAAAGAGGGGGCGGACCCTACGAGCAGTACTTC. This sequence encodes CASTQRGGGPYEQYF.